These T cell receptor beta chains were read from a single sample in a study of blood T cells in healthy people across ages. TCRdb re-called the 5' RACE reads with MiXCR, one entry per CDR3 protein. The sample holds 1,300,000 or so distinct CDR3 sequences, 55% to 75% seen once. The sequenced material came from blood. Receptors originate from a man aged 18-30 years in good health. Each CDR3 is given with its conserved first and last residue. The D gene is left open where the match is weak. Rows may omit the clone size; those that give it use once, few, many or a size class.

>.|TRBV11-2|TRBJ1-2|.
CASSSRNFGYTF
TGTGCCAGCAGCTCCCGAAACTTTGGCTACACCTTC
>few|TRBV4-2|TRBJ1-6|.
CASSQGETGNSPLHF
TGTGCCAGCAGCCAAGGTGAGACAGGCAATTCACCCCTCCACTTT
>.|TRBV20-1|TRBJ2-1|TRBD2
CSALGTSGRVNEQFF
TGCAGTGCCCTTGGGACTAGCGGGAGGGTTAATGAGCAGTTCTTC
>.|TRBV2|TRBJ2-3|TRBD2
CANRLAGFTDTQYF
TGTGCCAACCGACTAGCGGGATTCACAGATACGCAGTATTTT
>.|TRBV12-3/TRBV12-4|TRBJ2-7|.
CASRRQSTLEQYF
TGTGCCAGCAGGAGACAGTCTACACTCGAGCAGTACTTC
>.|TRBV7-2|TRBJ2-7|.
CASSLGRGPGHEQYF
TGTGCCAGCAGCTTAGGGAGGGGGCCTGGTCACGAGCAGTACTTC
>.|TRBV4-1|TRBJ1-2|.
CASSQEPGRGYGYTF
TGCGCCAGCAGCCAAGAGCCCGGTCGAGGCTATGGCTACACCTTC
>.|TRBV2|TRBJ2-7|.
CASNINSYNEQYF
TGTGCCAGCAATATCAACTCCTACAATGAGCAGTACTTC
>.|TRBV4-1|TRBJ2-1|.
CASSQVVGTYGEQFF
TGCGCCAGCAGTCAAGTCGTCGGAACTTATGGTGAGCAGTTCTTC
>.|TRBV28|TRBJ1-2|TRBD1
CASSLPTGINYGYTF
TGTGCCAGCAGTTTACCGACAGGGATTAACTATGGCTACACCTTC
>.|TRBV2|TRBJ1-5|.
CASKESNQPQHF
TGTGCCAGCAAAGAGAGCAATCAGCCCCAGCATTTT
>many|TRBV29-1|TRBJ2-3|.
CSVEGGDTQYF
TGCAGCGTTGAAGGAGGAGATACGCAGTATTTT
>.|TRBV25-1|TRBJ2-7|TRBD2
CASSDPLAGKYEQYF
TGTGCCAGCAGTGACCCCCTAGCGGGAAAATACGAGCAGTACTTC
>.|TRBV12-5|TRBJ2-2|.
CASDEQTGELFF
TGTGCTAGTGACGAACAGACCGGGGAGCTGTTTTTT
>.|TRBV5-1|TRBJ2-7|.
CASSSRPVAGSYEQYF
TGCGCCAGCAGCTCCCGGCCCGTGGCGGGTTCCTACGAGCAGTACTTC
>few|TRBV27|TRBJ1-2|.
CASSLRISGVYGYTF
TGTGCCAGCAGTTTACGGATTTCAGGGGTTTATGGCTACACCTTC
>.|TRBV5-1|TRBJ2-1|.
CASSLPPGEQFF
TGCGCCAGCAGCTTGCCCCCAGGTGAGCAGTTCTTC
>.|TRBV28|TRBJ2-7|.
CASGGDHEQYF
TGTGCCAGCGGGGGAGACCACGAGCAGTACTTC
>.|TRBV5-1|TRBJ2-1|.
CASSPINPLAAGGNNEQFF
TGCGCCAGCAGCCCAATTAACCCCTTAGCGGCAGGAGGAAACAATGAGCAGTTCTTC
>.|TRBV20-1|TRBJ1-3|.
CSARVQPGNTIYF
TGCAGTGCTAGAGTTCAGCCTGGAAACACCATATATTTT
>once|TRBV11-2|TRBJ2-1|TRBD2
CASSSTSALYNEQFF
TGTGCCAGCAGCTCGACTAGCGCCCTTTACAATGAGCAGTTCTTC
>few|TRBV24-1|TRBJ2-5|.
CATSEGETQYF
TGTGCCACCAGTGAAGGAGAGACCCAGTACTTC
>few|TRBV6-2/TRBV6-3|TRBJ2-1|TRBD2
CASRLAGTNEQFF
TGTGCCAGCCGGCTAGCGGGGACCAATGAGCAGTTCTTC
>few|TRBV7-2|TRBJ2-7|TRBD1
CASSFSGGAPYEQYF
TGTGCCAGCAGCTTTTCAGGGGGCGCACCCTACGAGCAGTACTTC
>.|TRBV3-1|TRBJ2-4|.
CASSLPGDIQYF
TGTGCCAGCAGCCTTCCTGGGGACATTCAGTACTTC
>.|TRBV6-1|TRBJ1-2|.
CASSEVTEAYGYTF
TGTGCCAGCAGTGAAGTCACAGAGGCCTATGGCTACACCTTC